The clone carrying this T cell receptor beta chain occurred a few times. This record comes from a study of blood T cell repertoires in COVID-19. Background on the study: From the United States, Italy and Spain came samples of acute and convalescent COVID-19. T cells, B-cell-depleted T cells, or PBMCs supplied cDNA or gDNA.

The V gene's germline CDR1 is GTSNPN and CDR2 SVGIG (reference sequence). With 4 bases removed from V and 8 bases from J, the gap between germline ends came to 14 bases. The CDR3 runs to 13 residues. Original handling: It was from reference gene primer amplification that nucleated cell counts were estimated. The data were produced by immunoSEQ multiplex PCR, yet TCRdb's version contains in-frame clones alone and is incomplete. The V and J calls and the clone size are those of that table, but D and trimming were determined from the DNA. This table has about 31,000 clones, 90% appearing once. This TCR derives from a man in his 70s with active or convalescent COVID-19. The rearrangement joins TRBV30 to TRBJ1-4; D possibly corresponds to TRBD1 (6 bases). Input material: peripheral blood. This CDR3 reads CAWNPQGREKLFF. The CDR3 DNA reads as TGTGCCTGGAACCCACAGGGTCGCGAAAAACTGTTTTTT.